What follows are 28 T cell receptor beta chains derived from one specimen sequenced in a study of early T cells in non-severe SARS-CoV-2 infection. TCRdb processed the 5' RACE reads anew with MiXCR; each CDR3 protein has one entry. The top ten clones hold over 4.5% of a sample with about 47,000 distinct CDR3 sequences, approximately 9% of them seen once. The material was whole blood, obtained at baseline. Receptors originate from an adult who was a healthcare worker with PCR-confirmed SARS-CoV-2 infection or an uninfected control (not recorded which).

The chain couples TRBV6-2 or TRBV6-3 to TRBJ2-3; D uncertain. This CDR3 has 15 amino acids. V dropped 3 bases and J dropped 4 bases, with 14 bases sitting between them. The germline gives CDR1 MNHEY, CDR2 SVGEGT. CDR3 amino acids: CASSYPDLGADTQYF. The CDR3 DNA follows: TGTGCCAGCAGTTATCCAGACCTCGGTGCAGATACGCAGTATTTT.

The CDR3 DNA is TGTGCCAGCAGCTTAGTGGCCTCTAGCGGGGGGGTGGATGAGCAGTTCTTC. Its translation: CASSLVASSGGVDEQFF. The chain joins TRBV11-2 to TRBJ2-1; 12 bases align to TRBD2. J was trimmed by 8 bases and V by 1 base; bases with no gene match: 9. The CDR3 is 17 amino acids. CDR1 SGHAT and CDR2 FQNNGV come from the germline V gene.

This clonotype was observed a handful of times. This chain uses TRBV29-1 with TRBJ2-7; no clear D gene. Trimming took 0 bases from V and 0 from J, leaving 18 bases between them. The CDR3 totals 17 residues. CDR1 is SQVTM, CDR2 ANQGSEA, per germline. For the CDR3, the DNA is TGCAGCGTTGAAGATGTCCAGTTAGCTGAACACTCCTACGAGCAGTACTTC. The encoded protein is CSVEDVQLAEHSYEQYF.

This clonotype came up a few times. The chain carries TRBV3-1 and TRBJ2-7, with D perhaps matching TRBD1 (5 bases). The CDR3 runs 14 residues. V shed 4 bases and J shed 5 bases, with 15 bases lying between them. The germline V gene encodes CDR1 LGHDT and CDR2 YNNKEL (reference sequence). CDR3 DNA: TGTGCCAGCAGCCCAGGACAAGGCCTCCACGAGCAGTACTTC. As protein: CASSPGQGLHEQYF.

This clonotype showed up just a few times. The chain employs TRBV12-3 or TRBV12-4 and TRBJ2-2; D gene ambiguous. The CDR3 covers 14 residues. The germline V and J ends were trimmed by 3 bases and 2 bases, with 7 bases remaining between them. CDR3 sequence: CASSLSGNTGELFF. The CDR3 region has the DNA TGTGCCAGCAGTTTGTCAGGAAACACCGGGGAGCTGTTTTTT.

This clonotype was detected ten times or more. V is TRBV27 and J is TRBJ2-1; unclear D gene. The CDR3 totals 14 residues. V lost 5 bases and J 2 bases, leaving 10 bases between the germline ends. The germline V gene has CDR1 MNHEY and CDR2 SMNVEV (reference sequence). The DNA of the CDR3 is TGTGCCAGCAGTCCCAGAAGGGCCTACAATGAGCAGTTCTTC. Protein sequence: CASSPRRAYNEQFF.

This clonotype was observed at least ten times. The V gene is TRBV12-3 or TRBV12-4, the J gene TRBJ2-1, with 12 bases that match TRBD1. The CDR3 has 16 residues. The V segment lost 5 bases and the J segment 7 bases; nucleotides outside the gene matches: 9. For the CDR3, the DNA is TGTGCCAGCAGTCCCCCGGGACAGGGGGCGGGAAATGAGCAGTTCTTC. Translated: CASSPPGQGAGNEQFF.

The chain joins TRBV5-1 to TRBJ2-7; 7 bases match TRBD2. The CDR3 totals 14 residues. With 7 bases clipped from V and 1 base from J, the junction kept 8 bases outside the gene matches. The germline V gene encodes CDR1 SGHRS and CDR2 YFSETQ. CDR3 residues: CASSREADSYEQYF. CDR3 bases: TGCGCCAGCTCCCGGGAGGCTGATTCCTACGAGCAGTACTTC.

This clonotype was observed at least ten times. The chain employs TRBV30 and TRBJ2-3, with 7 bases fitting TRBD1. The CDR3 is 18 residues long. Germline-derived CDR1 and CDR2 are GTSNPN and SVGIG (reference sequence). The V and J ends lost 1 base and 2 bases, in that order; junction bases with no gene match: 15. CDR3 amino acids: CAWSAQTGNRGYTDTQYF. The CDR3 DNA sequence: TGTGCCTGGAGTGCCCAAACCGGGAACAGGGGCTACACAGATACGCAGTATTTT. Complete variable domain (other parts from reference TRBV30 and TRBJ2-3): SQTIHQWPATLVQPVGSPLSLECTVEGTSNPNLYWYRQAAGRGLQLLFYSVGIGQISSEVPQNLSASRPQDRQFILSSKKLLLSDSGFYLCAWSAQTGNRGYTDTQYFGPGTRLTVL.

This clonotype has a count of ten or more. The V call is TRBV5-1, the J call TRBJ1-1; D call uncertain. CDR1 is SGHRS and CDR2 is YFSETQ in the germline V gene. V gave up 2 bases and J gave up 4 bases, with 12 bases separating them. This CDR3 is 14 amino acids long. The CDR3 region is CASSLFPQSTEAFF. The CDR3 coding sequence is TGCGCCAGCAGCTTATTCCCGCAAAGCACTGAAGCTTTCTTT.

This chain joins TRBV13 and TRBJ2-5, with D unclear. This CDR3 region has 13 residues. The V gene lost 4 bases and the J gene lost 5 bases, with 11 bases spanning the gap. Germline loops: CDR1 PRHDT, CDR2 FYEKMQ (reference sequence). The CDR3 spells CASSSPPKETQYF. In DNA, the CDR3 is TGTGCCAGCAGCTCCCCCCCGAAGGAGACCCAGTACTTC.

Worth noting for this clonotype: This clone may be a read error of a much larger clone one base away. This chain connects TRBV12-5 to TRBJ2-3; D may match TRBD1 or TRBD2 (5 bases each). Germline CDR1 and CDR2: LGHNT and FRNRAP. The CDR3 is 12 residues long. CDR3: CTSGSGRATQYF. The CDR3 DNA is TGTACTAGTGGTTCGGGGCGGGCTACGCAGTATTTT.

Details on this clonotype: Compared with germline, one end of the junction differs, possibly owing to a read error. The chain couples TRBV5-1 to TRBJ1-3; TRBD1 might be the D (5 bases). Germline V lookup: CDR1 SGHRS, CDR2 YFSETQ. This CDR3 has 15 residues. This CDR3 is CTSSLQGDSGNTIYF. The CDR3 nucleotides read TGCACCAGCAGCTTGCAAGGGGACTCTGGAAACACCATATATTTT.

The table lists this clonotype with a few counts. V and J are TRBV18 and TRBJ1-2, with D unclear. Germline values: CDR1 KGHSH, CDR2 LQKENI. The CDR3 covers 12 residues. With 3 bases removed from V and 6 bases from J, the gap between germline ends came to 8 bases. For the CDR3, the DNA is TGTGCCAGCTCACCTGGGCAGGATGGCTACACCTTC. As protein: CASSPGQDGYTF.

V usage is TRBV10-2 and J usage is TRBJ1-1; 8 bases fit TRBD1. J gave up 6 bases and V 2 bases, and 2 bases lay outside the gene matches. The CDR3 has 13 residues. In germline, CDR1 is WSHSY, CDR2 SAAADI. The CDR3 DNA sequence: TGCGCCAGCAGTGAGCAGACAGGGGCTGAAGCTTTCTTT. It yields the protein CASSEQTGAEAFF.

This clonotype was picked up many times. The V gene is TRBV2, the J gene TRBJ2-1; D is perhaps TRBD2 (6 bases). Trimming stripped 4 bases from V and 0 bases from J, with 7 bases between. The CDR3 sequence is 14 residues long. Germline CDR1 is SNHLY and CDR2 is FYNNEI. CDR3 DNA: TGTGCCAGCAGTGCCGGGAGCTCCTACAATGAGCAGTTCTTC. This translates into CASSAGSSYNEQFF. Together with reference TRBV2 and TRBJ2-1, the CDR3 gives the full variable domain: EPEVTQTPSHQVTQMGQEVILRCVPISNHLYFYWYRQILGQKVEFLVSFYNNEISEKSEIFDDQFSVERPDGSNFTLKIRSTKLEDSAMYFCASSAGSSYNEQFFGPGTRLTVL.

This clonotype has only a few counts. The V call is TRBV18, the J call TRBJ1-1; D gene uncertain. Germline V gives CDR1 KGHSH, CDR2 LQKENI. The V and J ends lost 1 base and 1 base respectively, with 7 bases between them. This CDR3 region has 14 residues. The CDR3, as DNA: TGTGCCAGCTCACCACGGCAGGAGAACACTGAAGCTTTCTTT. Translated: CASSPRQENTEAFF.

This clonotype was counted ten times or more. The chain recombines TRBV30 with TRBJ2-7; TRBD1 matches 7 bases. There are 12 residues in the CDR3. Germline V lookup: CDR1 GTSNPN, CDR2 SVGIG (reference sequence). J gave up 3 bases and V 6 bases, and 5 bases lay outside the gene matches. CDR3 nucleotides: TGTGCCTGCGAACAGGGGAACTACGAGCAGTACTTC. It encodes CACEQGNYEQYF. Full variable domain (rest looked up from reference TRBV30 and TRBJ2-7): SQTIHQWPATLVQPVGSPLSLECTVEGTSNPNLYWYRQAAGRGLQLLFYSVGIGQISSEVPQNLSASRPQDRQFILSSKKLLLSDSGFYLCACEQGNYEQYFGPGTRLTVT.

This clonotype was recorded a few times. The rearrangement uses TRBV11-3 and TRBJ2-5; D not certain. The germline V gene encodes CDR1 SGHNT and CDR2 YENEEA. V gave up 6 bases and J gave up 1 base, with 9 bases separating them. The CDR3 has 13 residues. The CDR3 loop is CASRADTQETQYF. Here the CDR3 DNA reads TGTGCCAGCAGGGCAGATACCCAAGAGACCCAGTACTTC. Full variable domain (rest looked up from reference TRBV11-3 and TRBJ2-5): EAGVVQSPRYKIIEKKQPVAFWCNPISGHNTLYWYLQNLGQGPELLIRYENEEAVDDSQLPKDRFSAERLKGVDSTLKIQPAELGDSAVYLCASRADTQETQYFGPGTRLLVL.

The chain carries TRBV27 and TRBJ1-4; D is uncertain. The V end was cut by 3 bases, the J end by 8 bases, with 13 bases between. CDR3 length: 14 amino acids. The germline V gene encodes CDR1 MNHEY and CDR2 SMNVEV (reference sequence). CDR3 region: CASSFGGLSEKLFF. CDR3 bases: TGTGCCAGCAGTTTTGGAGGGTTGAGCGAAAAACTGTTTTTT.

This clonotype occurred a few times. The chain uses TRBV20-1 and TRBJ2-1; tentatively, D is TRBD2 (6 bases). This CDR3 region has 16 residues. The germline V gene encodes CDR1 DFQATT and CDR2 SNEGSKA (reference sequence). The V end was cut by 0 bases, the J end by 0 bases, with 12 bases between. The CDR3 loop is CSARDSAGSSYNEQFF. Written as DNA, the CDR3 is TGCAGTGCTAGAGATTCTGCGGGGAGCTCCTACAATGAGCAGTTCTTC.

The table lists this clonotype with a few counts. The V gene is TRBV6-5, the J gene TRBJ1-6; D possibly corresponds to TRBD1 (6 bases). The germline V gene encodes CDR1 MNHEY and CDR2 SVGAGI. Trimming cost V 0 bases and J 7 bases, with 13 bases left between them. CDR3 size: 16 residues. Here the CDR3 DNA reads TGTGCCAGCAGTTACTCCAGTCAGGGGTCGAATTCACCCCTCCACTTT. Its translation: CASSYSSQGSNSPLHF.

The chain joins TRBV21-1 to TRBJ2-6; the listed D gene, TRBD1, was not tested against the DNA. TRBV21-1 is an annotated pseudogene. This CDR3 has 23 residues. CDR3 protein: CASSGTPDRGQKWDPPGANVLTF. In DNA form, the CDR3 reads TGTGCCAGCAGCGGGACCCCGGACAGGGGGCAAAAGTGGGACCCCCCTGGGGCCAACGTCCTGACTTTC.

This clonotype was observed many times. V gene TRBV20-1 combines with J gene TRBJ2-5, with D possibly being TRBD2 (5 bases). The V and J ends lost 1 base and 4 bases respectively, with 10 bases between them. Germline CDR1 reads DFQATT; CDR2 reads SNEGSKA (reference sequence). The CDR3 totals 13 residues. In nucleotides, the CDR3 is TGCAGTGCTAGAGGACTATGGCGAGAGACCCAGTACTTC. The encoded protein is CSARGLWRETQYF.

The chain is built from TRBV30 and TRBJ2-3; D remains ambiguous. Trimming removed 0 bases from V and 4 bases from J, with 8 bases in between. In germline, CDR1 is GTSNPN, CDR2 SVGIG (reference sequence). The CDR3 is 13 amino acids. CDR3 bases: TGTGCCTGGAGTGTAGGTGAGGCAGATACGCAGTATTTT. Amino acid sequence: CAWSVGEADTQYF.

This clonotype was picked up a small number of times. This chain uses TRBV7-6 with TRBJ2-1, with TRBD2 matching 7 bases. The germline V gene has CDR1 SGHVS and CDR2 FNYEAQ. This CDR3 is 15 amino acids long. J lost 4 bases, V lost 5 bases, and 8 bases had no gene match. The CDR3 nucleotides are TGTGCCAGCAGCCCCCCCGGGGGGTGGTACAATGAGCAGTTCTTC. It is translated as CASSPPGGWYNEQFF.

The genes are TRBV7-3 and TRBJ1-2; TRBD1 matches 12 bases. The CDR3 contains 11 residues. Germline lookup yields CDR1 SGHTA and CDR2 FQGTGA. Germline trimming cut 10 bases from V and 13 bases from J; bases unmatched to any gene: 7. In DNA, the CDR3 is TGTGCCACCCCAGGGACAGGGGGCCTCACCTTC. Its protein is CATPGTGGLTF.

The chain recombines TRBV27 with TRBJ1-6; weak D call: TRBD1 (5 bases). Germline loops: CDR1 MNHEY, CDR2 SMNVEV (reference sequence). The V end lost 5 bases, the J end lost 1 base, and 9 bases lay between the germline ends. CDR3 size: 15 residues. The CDR3 region has the DNA TGTGCCAGCAGTATTAGGGGTTCCTATAATTCACCCCTCCACTTT. This gives the protein CASSIRGSYNSPLHF.